This TCR beta chain was recovered during a study of blood T cell repertoires in COVID-19. Germline lookup yields CDR1 MNHEY and CDR2 SVGAGI. V lost 11 bases to trimming and J lost 0 bases, with 16 bases between them. CDR3 length: 15 residues. The protocol was immunoSEQ multiplex PCR, while the TCRdb copy is restricted to in-frame clones and leaves out a portion. The sample consists of some 94,000 clones, approximately 87% of them appearing once. Sequences were obtained from peripheral blood. The receptor was isolated from a human donor in a cohort sampled during active COVID-19. The J gene is TRBJ2-2, the V gene TRBV6-5; D is uncertain. DNA for the CDR3: TGTGCCTCAAAGGAGTTCTTCGCGAACACCGGGGAGCTGTTTTTT. Translated, it gives CASKEFFANTGELFF.